This T cell receptor beta chain was profiled in a study of T cells in Graves' hyperthyroidism and ophthalmopathy (dated by TCRdb to the late 2010s). Background on the whole study: Peripheral blood was collected at initial diagnosis, before any treatment. Thyroid tissue and blood T-cell repertoires from several Graves' hyperthyroidism patients were also compared in the study. An independent validation cohort of fewer than 20 hyperthyroidism patients and approximately 15 patients who later progressed to ophthalmopathy tested prospective prediction of ophthalmopathy. The paper reports TCR Vbeta CDR3 sequencing of approximately 140 peripheral blood samples: around 41 ophthalmopathy, under 80 hyperthyroidism and around 17 progressor patients. To identify distinguishing TCR V-J signatures, a discovery cohort of about a hundred patients was used, comprising 40 to 45 with Graves' ophthalmopathy and 57 with stable Graves' hyperthyroidism. The approximately 90 discovery patients were divided at random into training and test sets in a 7:3 ratio. After sampling, hyperthyroidism patients received methimazole starting at 30 mg daily, and ophthalmopathy patients received high-dose intravenous methylprednisolone.

Hyperthyroidism patients were newly diagnosed, had a disease duration of under 2 months, and were aged 18 to 65 years. Patients with uncontrolled infections, other autoimmune diseases, pregnancy or lactation were excluded. Diagnoses relied on clinical symptoms, serum thyroxine and TRAb, thyroid ultrasound and orbital computed tomography. For progressor patients, blood was drawn at the first diagnosis of hyperthyroidism, before any ophthalmopathy symptoms had appeared. PBMCs were separated from about 10 ml of fresh peripheral blood using Ficoll-Paque density gradient centrifugation. Patients classed as progressors first received a Graves' hyperthyroidism diagnosis and then went on to develop ophthalmopathy during follow-up. Total RNA was extracted using Trizol reagent, and RNA quality was assessed on an Agilent 2100 Bioanalyzer. In its sample, this clonotype was seen many times. Its recognized antigen is unknown. No qualities accompany the bases; no much larger clone lies one base away.

General findings and caveats noted by the study authors: In validation, progression to ophthalmopathy was predicted by the model with 55% to 71% sensitivity and just over 72% specificity, a median of about 6.4 months before onset. No statistical method was used to set the sample size in advance, and investigators knew the group allocation. A model built on a 13 V-J signature distinguished ophthalmopathy from stable hyperthyroidism, reaching 85% to 90% sensitivity and 81.08% specificity in cross-validation and 80%/75% in testing. Blood samples also contained most of the expanded thyroid clonotypes (frequency above 0.001), which suggests that blood repertoires may reflect thyroid immune responses.

TCR beta CDR3 regions were amplified from RNA transcripts. A first-round RT-PCR of the TCR CDR3 used the HTBI primer set with the Qiagen OneStep RT-PCR kit. Libraries were constructed in a second round of multiplex PCR, after which size selection and purification were performed. Libraries were sequenced paired-end with 100 bp reads on an Illumina HiSeq2000. The original pipeline was this. SOAPnuke was used to process the raw data, removing reads that contained adapters or uncalled bases, had a mean Phred below 15, or lacked an exact match to the constant primer or identifier. COPE v1.2.5 was used to merge the high-quality paired reads, and each unique nucleotide sequence was defined as a clonotype. Clonotypes were aligned to IMGT TRBV, TRBD and TRBJ reference segments using MiTCR v1.1. The analysis included only V-J combinations with a frequency above 0.0001, which together covered roughly 99% of the repertoires. A TCS score was defined as the ratio between F50 (clonal expansion) and ExV (chaos), using BLOSUM62-based TCRdist between CDR3 peptides within each V-J. Welch's t-statistics and random forest reduced approximately 520 V-J features to under 15, which were used in a naive Bayes classifier (R e1071). TCRdb cleaned the public reads at Q25 with fastp, built clones with MiXCR and kept in-frame beta chains. All rows with the same CDR3 protein become a single entry with the most common DNA and genes. V and J calls and clone size were set by TCRdb, not the authors. This sample is represented by about 130,000 distinct CDR3 sequences; around 20% of them were singletons. The top ten clonotypes cover more than 65% of the sample.

V loses 0 bases at its end and J loses 3 bases; junction bases beyond the gene matches: 8. The germline V gene sets CDR1 to KGHSH and CDR2 to LQKENI. Counted from cysteine to phenylalanine, this CDR3 has 17 amino acids. Only the CDR3 DNA stays, 51 bases, in frame from base 1. The V gene is TRBV18 and the J gene is TRBJ2-7, and 10 junction bases match TRBD2. The clonotype originates from a woman in her fifties or sixties with Graves' hyperthyroidism that later progressed to Graves' ophthalmopathy. Sequenced material: blood. CDR3 reads: CASSPPALAGNFYEQYF. The bases read TGTGCCAGCTCACCACCGGCACTAGCGGGAAACTTCTACGAGCAGTACTTC.